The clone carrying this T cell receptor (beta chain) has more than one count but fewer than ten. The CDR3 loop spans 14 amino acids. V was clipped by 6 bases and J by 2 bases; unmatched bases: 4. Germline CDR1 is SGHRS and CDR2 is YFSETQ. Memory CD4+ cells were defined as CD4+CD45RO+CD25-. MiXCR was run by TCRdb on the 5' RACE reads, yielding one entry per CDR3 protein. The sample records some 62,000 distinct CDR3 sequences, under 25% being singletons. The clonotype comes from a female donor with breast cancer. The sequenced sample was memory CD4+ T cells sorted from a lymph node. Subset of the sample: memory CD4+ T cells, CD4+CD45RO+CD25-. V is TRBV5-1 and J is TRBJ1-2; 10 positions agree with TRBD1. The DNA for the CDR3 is TGCGCCAGCACCCAGGACAGGGGGAACTATGGCTACACCTTC. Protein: CASTQDRGNYGYTF.